This T cell receptor beta chain was identified during a study of T cell clones after liver transplantation. Across the whole study: Without induction therapy, subjects received standard immunosuppression until 12-24 months post-transplant. Timepoints were pre-transplant, pre-withdrawal, and after withdrawal was completed or failed.

This CDR3 contains 13 residues. The V gene lost 6 bases and the J gene lost 7 bases, with 15 bases spanning the gap. Germline V gene sequence: CDR1 SGHAT, CDR2 FQNNGV. Method: immunoSEQ multiplex PCR; TCRdb's copy keeps in-frame clones and lacks some. The table records roughly 100,000 clones, 75% to 85% of them present only once. Study-level points and caveats: Graft donor-reactive T cells possibly entered the graft instead of undergoing deletion.

Concerning this clone itself: Its antigen is currently unknown.

V is TRBV11-2 and J is TRBJ1-2, with D possibly being TRBD1 (6 bases). The receptor's source is a human donor who received a liver transplant. The sequenced sample was CD4+ T cells from blood, obtained before liver transplant. For the CDR3, the DNA is TGTGCCAGCAGACCAGACAGGAGAGGTGGCTACACCTTC. As protein: CASRPDRRGGYTF.